The TCR beta chain under discussion was sequenced for a study of CD8+ T cells in alopecia areata. Study results and limitations: In patients, TCRs were shared less clearly than in mice, and HLA may possibly be involved.

With regard to this clone: Its matching antigen is unknown.

Reverse transcribed after extraction, RNA yielded cDNA as the sequencing template. Sequencing was performed with immunoSEQ multiplex PCR; in TCRdb, only in-frame clones are kept and a portion is missing. The profile shows about 130,000 clones, approximately 58% of them singletons. The CDR3 extends over 16 amino acids. The V segment lost 4 bases and the J segment 7 bases; nucleotides outside the gene matches: 7. CDR1 SGHTA and CDR2 FQGNSA come from the germline V gene. The sequencing used CD4+ T cells sorted from blood, collected at week 0. This receptor was identified in a human donor with alopecia areata. The J gene is TRBJ2-1, the V gene TRBV7-2, with 13 bases fitting TRBD2. CDR3 nucleotides: TGTGCCAGCAGCTCCCAGGCACTAGCGGGAGGGAATGAGCAGTTCTTC. Its protein is CASSSQALAGGNEQFF.